This TCR beta chain was recovered during a study of blood T cell repertoires in COVID-19. The CDR3 extends over 17 amino acids. The V gene end was trimmed by 5 bases and the J gene end by 5 bases; junction bases not matched to a gene: 16. The germline V gene has CDR1 MDHEN and CDR2 SYDVKM. Authors' processing steps: Amplified reference gene primers provided the basis for estimating nucleated cell counts. Repertoires were generated with immunoSEQ multiplex PCR, while TCRdb's copy carries only in-frame clones and drops some. Clonal size and the V and J genes are those of that table, whereas D and trimming came from the DNA. The sample lists around 160,000 clones, roughly 90% occurring once. The participants were between about 18 and 90 years old and came from 24 US areas. Categorization into cohorts depended on clinical history that participants reported.

Specimen: PBMCs or T cells enriched from blood (not recorded which). This rearrangement joins TRBV28 to TRBJ2-3; 7 positions match TRBD1. The clonotype was recovered from a woman aged 25 to 39 with acute COVID-19. In DNA form, the CDR3 reads TGTGCCAGCAGTAATCGAAGGGGGACAGTCCAAGAAGATACGCAGTATTTT. Amino acid sequence: CASSNRRGTVQEDTQYF.